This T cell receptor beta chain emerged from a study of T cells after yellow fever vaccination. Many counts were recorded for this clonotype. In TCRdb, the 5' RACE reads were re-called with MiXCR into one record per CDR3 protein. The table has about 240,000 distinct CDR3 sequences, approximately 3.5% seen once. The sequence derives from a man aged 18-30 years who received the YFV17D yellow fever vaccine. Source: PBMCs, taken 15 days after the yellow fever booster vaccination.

The CDR3, as DNA: TGCGCCAGCAGCCATGAAACAGGCGGGGATTCACCCCTCCACTTT. It is translated as CASSHETGGDSPLHF. V is TRBV4-1 and J is TRBJ1-6; D is perhaps TRBD1 (5 bases). The CDR3 has 15 residues. CDR1 and CDR2 from the germline V gene are MGHRA and YSYEKL. The V gene lost 3 bases and the J gene lost 8 bases, with 14 bases spanning the gap.